The 10 T cell receptor beta chains below all came from one sample that was sequenced in a study of blood T cell repertoires in COVID-19. TCRdb's copy holds only in-frame clones and misses some; the assay was immunoSEQ multiplex PCR. Of around 150,000 clones listed, 92% were seen once; the top ten hold 4.8%. The specimen sequenced was peripheral blood. The receptor set was obtained from a man aged 25-45 years with COVID-19, enrolled during active disease.

The chain couples TRBV3-1 (or the pseudogene TRBV3-2) to TRBJ1-1, with D tentatively TRBD1 (5 bases). This CDR3 is built from 18 residues. Germline V lookup: CDR1 LGHDT, CDR2 YNNKEL (reference sequence). Trimming took 1 base from V and 0 from J, leaving 18 bases between them. CDR3: CASSQGGRPGLLNTEAFF. CDR3 nucleotides: TGTGCCAGCAGCCAAGGTGGTCGTCCGGGACTCTTGAACACTGAAGCTTTCTTT.

The rearrangement uses TRBV5-4 and TRBJ1-3; D is undetermined. Germline CDR1 reads SGHNT; CDR2 reads YYREEE (reference sequence). V dropped 4 bases and J dropped 4 bases, with 6 bases sitting between them. The CDR3 runs 12 residues. The CDR3 DNA reads as TGTGCCAGCAGCCGAGGGGGAAACACCATATATTTT. Amino acid sequence: CASSRGGNTIYF.

This clone was counted once. This rearrangement joins TRBV10-3 to TRBJ1-4; TRBD1 aligns across 8 bases. V shed 4 bases, J shed 8 bases, and the junction held 3 bases outside the gene matches. CDR1 is ENHRY, CDR2 SYGVKD, per germline. The CDR3 contains 13 residues. CDR3 sequence (DNA): TGTGCCATCAGTGTCGGACAGGGAGAAAAACTGTTTTTT. Amino acids: CAISVGQGEKLFF.

This sequence joins TRBV18 and TRBJ1-4, with a weak D call TRBD1 (5 bases). V was shortened by 2 bases and J by 0 bases, with 7 bases between the two germline ends. This CDR3 is built from 15 residues. Germline V lookup: CDR1 KGHSH, CDR2 LQKENI. CDR3 protein: CASSPGAATNEKLFF. The CDR3 nucleotides are TGTGCCAGCTCACCAGGGGCCGCAACTAATGAAAAACTGTTTTTT.

The genes are TRBV27 and TRBJ2-1; TRBD2 might be the D (6 bases). Germline V gives CDR1 MNHEY, CDR2 SMNVEV (reference sequence). V dropped 5 bases and J dropped 3 bases, with 14 bases sitting between them. The CDR3 covers 15 residues. In DNA, the CDR3 is TGTGCCAGCAGTACGGACTATTCCGACTACAATGAGCAGTTCTTC. This translates into CASSTDYSDYNEQFF.

The rearrangement joins TRBV19 to TRBJ1-1; D not certain. This CDR3 comprises 15 residues. Germline CDR1 reads LNHDA; CDR2 reads SQIVND (reference sequence). The germline V and J ends were trimmed by 3 bases and 0 bases, with 11 bases remaining between them. The CDR3 loop reads CASSIGPNLNTEAFF. Here the CDR3 DNA reads TGTGCCAGTAGTATCGGTCCCAATTTGAACACTGAAGCTTTCTTT.

This chain joins TRBV5-8 and TRBJ2-7; the match to TRBD1 covers 7 bases. Germline CDR1 reads SGHTS; CDR2 reads YDEGEE. Trimming at V came to 3 bases and at J to 0 bases, leaving 0 bases not matched to a gene. The CDR3 length is 13 residues. The chain's CDR3 is CASSWDSSYEQYF. The CDR3 DNA reads TGTGCCAGCAGCTGGGACAGCTCCTACGAGCAGTACTTC.

The chain links TRBV24-1 to TRBJ2-3, with D tentatively TRBD2 (6 bases). Trimming removed 3 bases from V and 6 bases from J, with 18 bases in between. CDR1 KGHDR and CDR2 SFDVKD come from the germline V gene. The CDR3 totals 16 residues. CDR3 DNA: TGTGCCACCAGTGATGCACCCGGGAGCCCCCCGGATACGCAGTATTTT. As protein: CATSDAPGSPPDTQYF.

This rearrangement joins TRBV6-5 to TRBJ2-1; 11 nucleotides line up with TRBD2. The V gene end was trimmed by 5 bases and the J gene end by 4 bases; junction bases not matched to a gene: 4. This CDR3 has 15 residues. Germline V gene sequence: CDR1 MNHEY, CDR2 SVGAGI. DNA of the CDR3: TGTGCCAGCAGTCTCCTAGCGGGGGGATACAATGAGCAGTTCTTC. Translation gives CASSLLAGGYNEQFF.

V and J are TRBV5-6 and TRBJ1-5; the match to TRBD1 covers 10 bases. V lost 1 base and J lost 4; bases outside the gene matches: 5. This CDR3 is 16 amino acids long. CDR1 is SGHDT, CDR2 YYEEEE, per germline. The CDR3 loop reads CASSLTGTGANQPQHF. The CDR3 nucleotides read TGTGCCAGCAGCTTGACCGGGACAGGGGCTAATCAGCCCCAGCATTTT. Combining the CDR3 with reference TRBV5-6 and TRBJ1-5 gives the whole variable domain DAGVTQSPTHLIKTRGQQVTLRCSPKSGHDTVSWYQQALGQGPQFIFQYYEEEERQRGNFPDRFSGHQFPNYSSELNVNALLLGDSALYLCASSLTGTGANQPQHFGDGTRLSIL.